This T cell receptor beta chain appears in the sequencing data of a study of blood T cell repertoires in COVID-19. Per the germline V gene, CDR1 is LGHDT and CDR2 is YNNKEL (reference sequence). V was clipped by 4 bases and J by 7 bases; unmatched bases: 3. The length of the CDR3 is 13 residues. This clone has just a few counts. Method: immunoSEQ multiplex PCR; TCRdb's copy keeps in-frame clones and lacks some. The table lists under 60,000 clones, over 80% of them singletons. The chain employs TRBV3-1 (or the pseudogene TRBV3-2) and TRBJ1-1; 10 nucleotides agree with TRBD1. This sequence was found in a man aged 30-40 years with COVID-19, enrolled during active disease. Sequencing was carried out using peripheral blood. The CDR3 protein is CASSRQGAGEAFF. The CDR3 bases are TGTGCCAGCAGCCGACAGGGGGCTGGTGAAGCTTTCTTT.